A selection of T cell receptor beta chains follows, all from one sample in a study of CD8 T cells in ankylosing spondylitis. TCRdb called the 5' RACE reads again in MiXCR, with one record for every CDR3 protein. The sample yields 100,000 or so distinct CDR3 sequences, approximately 25% seen once. The sample was synovial fluid, either unsorted or a sorted T cell fraction (not recorded which). The receptor set was obtained from a male donor with ankylosing spondylitis. The CDR3 runs from the conserved cysteine through the conserved F or W. A D gene is named only where the DNA matches it firmly. Rows may omit the clone size; those that give it use once, few, many or a size class.

v_call: TRBV10-3; j_call: TRBJ2-2; d_call: -; clone_size: few; cdr3_aa: CALRGTGELFF
v_call: TRBV19; j_call: TRBJ2-1; d_call: -; clone_size: few; cdr3_aa: CASSIGPGSYNEQFF
v_call: TRBV5-1; j_call: TRBJ2-5; d_call: -; clone_size: -; cdr3_aa: CASSWLGGETQYF
v_call: TRBV12-3/TRBV12-4; j_call: TRBJ1-1; d_call: TRBD1; clone_size: -; cdr3_aa: CASSFGTGPGREAFF
v_call: TRBV18; j_call: TRBJ2-1; d_call: -; clone_size: -; cdr3_aa: CASSPPTKGLNNEQFF
v_call: TRBV20-1; j_call: TRBJ2-1; d_call: -; clone_size: -; cdr3_aa: CSATTVKFGTRSYNEQFF
v_call: TRBV25-1; j_call: TRBJ2-5; d_call: -; clone_size: many; cdr3_aa: CASSEWGNQETQYF
v_call: TRBV20-1; j_call: TRBJ2-1; d_call: -; clone_size: few; cdr3_aa: CSSKGATTWDNEQFF
v_call: TRBV5-1; j_call: TRBJ2-1; d_call: -; clone_size: -; cdr3_aa: CASSPGGDSYNEQFF
v_call: TRBV5-1; j_call: TRBJ2-3; d_call: TRBD2; clone_size: few; cdr3_aa: CASSPGLAGVGDTQYF
v_call: TRBV7-9; j_call: TRBJ2-2; d_call: -; clone_size: -; cdr3_aa: CASSPPGRDTGELFF
v_call: TRBV7-9; j_call: TRBJ2-3; d_call: TRBD2; clone_size: many; cdr3_aa: CASSPGVGLAGVDTQYF
v_call: TRBV10-1; j_call: TRBJ1-6; d_call: -; clone_size: -; cdr3_aa: CASSVDWNSPLHF
v_call: TRBV20-1; j_call: TRBJ2-2; d_call: TRBD2; clone_size: -; cdr3_aa: CNARLAGADTGELFF
v_call: TRBV3-1; j_call: TRBJ1-6; d_call: -; clone_size: few; cdr3_aa: CASSQGDWSPLHF
v_call: TRBV2; j_call: TRBJ2-4; d_call: -; clone_size: -; cdr3_aa: CASHLAKNIQYF
v_call: TRBV7-8; j_call: TRBJ2-3; d_call: TRBD2; clone_size: few; cdr3_aa: CASSSARAGTPRGDTQYF
v_call: TRBV7-8; j_call: TRBJ2-1; d_call: -; clone_size: -; cdr3_aa: CASSLTGEGEQFF
v_call: TRBV24-1; j_call: TRBJ1-4; d_call: TRBD1; clone_size: few; cdr3_aa: CATSDHRGRMEKLFF
v_call: TRBV11-3; j_call: TRBJ2-1; d_call: TRBD1; clone_size: -; cdr3_aa: CASSSRQGWQFF
v_call: TRBV24-1; j_call: TRBJ2-3; d_call: TRBD2; clone_size: once; cdr3_aa: CATSALGTSGKYTDTQYF
v_call: TRBV6-1; j_call: TRBJ2-1; d_call: -; clone_size: -; cdr3_aa: CASSEYIPGLYNEQFF
v_call: TRBV12-3/TRBV12-4; j_call: TRBJ2-7; d_call: -; clone_size: -; cdr3_aa: CASRGPAYEQYF
v_call: TRBV7-2; j_call: TRBJ1-5; d_call: -; clone_size: -; cdr3_aa: CASSLRSGLADQPQHF
v_call: TRBV10-1; j_call: TRBJ2-7; d_call: TRBD2; clone_size: -; cdr3_aa: CASSDASGSGEQYF
v_call: TRBV5-1; j_call: TRBJ2-1; d_call: TRBD2; clone_size: few; cdr3_aa: CASSLVLAGGYNEQFF
v_call: TRBV5-4; j_call: TRBJ1-3; d_call: -; clone_size: once; cdr3_aa: CASSSPTTGSSGNTIYF
v_call: TRBV15; j_call: TRBJ2-4; d_call: TRBD1; clone_size: few; cdr3_aa: CATSGDRDRLAKNIQYF
v_call: TRBV12-3/TRBV12-4; j_call: TRBJ2-3; d_call: -; clone_size: -; cdr3_aa: CASSIPGTFGDTQYF
v_call: TRBV5-1; j_call: TRBJ2-1; d_call: -; clone_size: many; cdr3_aa: CASSFNRVHEQFF
v_call: TRBV20-1; j_call: TRBJ1-3; d_call: -; clone_size: few; cdr3_aa: CSGWAYSGNTIYF
v_call: TRBV27; j_call: TRBJ1-1; d_call: -; clone_size: -; cdr3_aa: CASRFQGNTEAFF
v_call: TRBV29-1; j_call: TRBJ2-6; d_call: -; clone_size: -; cdr3_aa: CSVEDGLRANVLTF
v_call: TRBV12-3/TRBV12-4; j_call: TRBJ1-4; d_call: -; clone_size: many; cdr3_aa: CASSTSGGEKLFF
v_call: TRBV4-1; j_call: TRBJ2-2; d_call: -; clone_size: few; cdr3_aa: CASSQDEGSANTGELFF
v_call: TRBV7-8; j_call: TRBJ1-5; d_call: TRBD1; clone_size: many; cdr3_aa: CASSISTGQPQHF
v_call: TRBV5-1; j_call: TRBJ2-4; d_call: -; clone_size: few; cdr3_aa: CASSMDWAKNIQYF
v_call: TRBV7-8; j_call: TRBJ1-2; d_call: TRBD1; clone_size: -; cdr3_aa: CASSWGGTGYGYTF
v_call: TRBV6-4; j_call: TRBJ2-1; d_call: -; clone_size: few; cdr3_aa: CASSAQENNEQFF
v_call: TRBV5-6; j_call: TRBJ1-1; d_call: -; clone_size: few; cdr3_aa: CASSLPGRTNTEAFF
v_call: TRBV5-1; j_call: TRBJ2-1; d_call: -; clone_size: -; cdr3_aa: CASRRSSARSYNEQFF